This passage covers 9 T cell receptor beta chains from one sample sequenced in a study of CD8+CD57+ T cells in acquired aplastic anemia (dated by TCRdb to 2017 to 2018). TCRdb records Illumina HiSeq 2000 as the sequencer. Genomic DNA served as template for TCR beta VDJ combination and CDR3 sequence profiling. TCRdb reprocessed the public reads (quality trimming at Q25 with fastp, clone calling with MiXCR) and kept in-frame beta chains. Each entry is one CDR3 protein sequence, shown with its most common DNA and genes. In this sample the table shows fewer than 200,000 distinct CDR3 sequences, roughly 40% of which occur a single time. The leading ten clones occupy 0.9% to 1.2% of the sample. The sample comprised sorted CD4+, CD8+, or CD8+CD57+ T cells (not recorded which) from PBMCs. These receptors originate from a human donor in good health.

This clonotype was counted many times. The rearrangement uses TRBV12-3 or TRBV12-4 and TRBJ1-4; a weak D match, TRBD1 (5 bases). The V gene lost 7 bases and the J gene lost 5 bases, with 23 bases spanning the gap. The CDR3 contains 17 residues. The CDR3 sequence: CASTPHRWDRPNEKLFF. The CDR3 coding sequence is TGTGCCAGCACCCCCCACCGATGGGACCGACCGAATGAAAAACTGTTTTTT.

The sample holds many counts of this clonotype. V and J are TRBV5-1 and TRBJ2-1, with 8 bases matching TRBD2. Losses at the gene ends were 2 bases for V and 3 bases for J; bases not matched to a gene: 4. CDR1 is SGHRS, CDR2 YFSETQ, per germline. The CDR3 spans 15 residues. CDR3 sequence (DNA): TGCGCCAGCAGCTTTAGCGGGACCAACTACAATGAGCAGTTCTTC. Amino acids: CASSFSGTNYNEQFF.

The rearrangement links TRBV25-1 to TRBJ2-5, with D unclear. V was clipped by 0 bases and J by 2 bases, with 7 bases between them. From germline, CDR1 is MGHDK and CDR2 SYGVNS. CDR3 length: 14 residues. The CDR3 region is CASSEYTPQETQYF. The CDR3 nucleotides read TGTGCCAGCAGTGAATATACGCCGCAAGAGACCCAGTACTTC.

This clonotype was observed many times. The rearrangement uses TRBV6-1 and TRBJ1-5; D possibly corresponds to TRBD1 (5 bases). Trimming cost V 4 bases and J 6 bases, with 10 bases left between them. The CDR3 consists of 13 residues. CDR1 MNHNS and CDR2 SASEGT come from the germline V gene. CDR3 nucleotides: TGTGCCAGCAGTGGGCAGGGTACTCAGCCCCAGCATTTT. Its translation: CASSGQGTQPQHF.

As concerns this clonotype: Given a much more abundant clone one base away, this may be a read error. The V and J genes are TRBV12-3 or TRBV12-4 and TRBJ1-3; D gene uncertain. The CDR3 is 14 residues long. The CDR3, as DNA: TGTGCCAGCAGGGACCGTAGCTCTGGAAACACCTTATATTTT. This gives the protein CASRDRSSGNTLYF.

The gene calls are TRBV7-6 and TRBJ2-2, with unresolved D. CDR1 and CDR2 from the germline V gene are SGHVS and FNYEAQ. The CDR3 totals 18 residues. V was cut by 5 bases and J by 1 base, with 20 bases left in between. CDR3 protein: CASSVPPWANWNTGELFF. The CDR3 DNA reads TGTGCCAGCAGCGTGCCCCCGTGGGCGAATTGGAACACCGGGGAGCTGTTTTTT.

This rearrangement joins TRBV20-1 to TRBJ2-5; the D is unclear. The CDR3 consists of 11 residues. V was shortened by 3 bases and J by 5 bases, with 7 bases between the two germline ends. The germline V gene has CDR1 DFQATT and CDR2 SNEGSKA (reference sequence). The CDR3 loop reads CSASFGETQYF. The CDR3 DNA is TGCAGTGCTAGTTTTGGCGAGACCCAGTACTTC.

The V call is TRBV20-1, the J call TRBJ2-5; the match to TRBD2 covers 11 bases. This CDR3 region has 18 residues. The germline V gene encodes CDR1 DFQATT and CDR2 SNEGSKA (reference sequence). V dropped 0 bases and J dropped 5; count of bases not matched to a gene: 14. In DNA, the CDR3 is TGCAGTGCTAGAGATCGGGCTAGCGGGGGGACGTGGGCGGAGACCCAGTACTTC. Translated: CSARDRASGGTWAETQYF.

This clonotype has just one count. The chain recombines TRBV10-2 with TRBJ1-6, with D possibly matching TRBD1 (6 bases). Trimming took off 7 bases at V and 12 bases at J, with 19 bases between the two ends. The germline gives CDR1 WSHSY, CDR2 SAAADI. CDR3 length equals 14 residues. CDR3 coding DNA: TGCGCCAGCACCACACAGGGTACGGGACTACCCCTCCACTTT. Protein: CASTTQGTGLPLHF.